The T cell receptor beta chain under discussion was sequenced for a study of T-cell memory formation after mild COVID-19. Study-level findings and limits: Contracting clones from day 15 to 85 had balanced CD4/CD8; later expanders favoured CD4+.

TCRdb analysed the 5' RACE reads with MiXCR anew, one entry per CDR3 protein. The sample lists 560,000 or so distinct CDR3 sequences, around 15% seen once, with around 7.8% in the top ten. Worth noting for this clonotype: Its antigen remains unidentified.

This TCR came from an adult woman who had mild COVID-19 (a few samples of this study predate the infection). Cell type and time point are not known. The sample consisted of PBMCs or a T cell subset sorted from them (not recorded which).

The DNA for the CDR3 is TGTGCCAGCAGCTCCGACAGTGGATCGGTCAATGAGCAGTTCTTC. It specifies CASSSDSGSVNEQFF. V gene TRBV7-3 combines with J gene TRBJ2-1; D is possibly TRBD1 (5 bases). CDR1 is SGHTA and CDR2 is FQGTGA in the germline V gene. The CDR3 runs 15 residues. The V and J ends lost 4 bases and 6 bases respectively, with 16 bases between them.